This T cell receptor (beta chain) is from a study of blood T cells in healthy people across ages. The CDR3 is 16 residues long. Trimming cost V 0 bases and J 1 base, with 12 bases left between them. Germline V gene data show CDR1 as LGHNA and CDR2 as YSLEER. The sample holds a few counts of this clonotype. It was with a sample-barcoded 5' primer and a J-beta primer mix that a second PCR of about 6 to 11 cycles was run. TCRdb ran MiXCR on the 5' RACE reads and lists one entry per CDR3 protein. The repertoire has 450,000 to 650,000 distinct CDR3 sequences, 24% of them found once; the top ten carry around 10%. In addition, the sample was reused for a study of T cells of mothers and their children. Per that study: Whether related or unrelated, pairs show similar shaping of TCR recombination output by thymic selection. Related mother-child pairs showed slightly higher but non-significant overlap than unrelated pairs.

This chain links TRBV4-3 with TRBJ1-1, with D unclear. What was sequenced was blood. The TCR was taken from a boy between 10 and 17 years old in good health. The CDR3 reads CASSQEDQAGNTEAFF. Written as DNA, the CDR3 is TGCGCCAGCAGCCAAGAAGATCAGGCAGGGAACACTGAAGCTTTCTTT.